This T cell receptor (beta chain) comes out of a study of early T cells in non-severe SARS-CoV-2 infection. Study overall: Unsorted whole-blood RNA was sequenced in bulk, leaving chains unpaired.

This clonotype was seen a few times. Antigen: not known. Study-level points and caveats: Clonotype matching in VDJdb favored anti-spike CD8 responses and did not capture private and CD4 specificities.

The TCR library protocol was used to attach unique molecular identifiers. These identifiers were attached to individual cDNA molecules. TCRdb ran MiXCR on the 5' RACE reads and lists one entry per CDR3 protein. The table includes about 50,000 distinct CDR3 sequences, about 10% detected once. This CDR3 spans 15 amino acids. Germline-derived CDR1 and CDR2 are SGHAT and FQNNGV. Between the trimmed V and J ends, which lost 5 bases and 6 bases, there was a span of 17 bases. The chain recombines TRBV11-2 with TRBJ2-4; D is perhaps TRBD2 (6 bases). The sample consisted of whole blood. The source is an adult who was a healthcare worker with PCR-confirmed SARS-CoV-2 infection or an uninfected control (not recorded which). The CDR3 sequence is CASSASRLEINIQYF. As DNA, the CDR3 is TGTGCCAGCAGCGCCTCCCGACTAGAGATAAACATTCAGTACTTC.